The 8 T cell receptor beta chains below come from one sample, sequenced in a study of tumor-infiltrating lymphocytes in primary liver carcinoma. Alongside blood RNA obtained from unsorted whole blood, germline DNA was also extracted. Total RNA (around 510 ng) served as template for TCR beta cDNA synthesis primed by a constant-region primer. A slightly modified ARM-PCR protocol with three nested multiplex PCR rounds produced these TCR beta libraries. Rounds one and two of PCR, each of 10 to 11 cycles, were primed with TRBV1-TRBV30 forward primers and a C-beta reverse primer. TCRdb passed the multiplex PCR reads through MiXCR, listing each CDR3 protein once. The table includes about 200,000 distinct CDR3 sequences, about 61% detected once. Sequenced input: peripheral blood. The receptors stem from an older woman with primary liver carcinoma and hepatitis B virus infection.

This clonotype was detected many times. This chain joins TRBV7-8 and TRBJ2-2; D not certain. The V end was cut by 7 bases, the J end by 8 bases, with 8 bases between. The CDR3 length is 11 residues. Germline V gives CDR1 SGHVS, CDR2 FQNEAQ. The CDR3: CASTPGGELFF. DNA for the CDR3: TGTGCCAGCACGCCCGGTGGGGAGCTGTTTTTT.

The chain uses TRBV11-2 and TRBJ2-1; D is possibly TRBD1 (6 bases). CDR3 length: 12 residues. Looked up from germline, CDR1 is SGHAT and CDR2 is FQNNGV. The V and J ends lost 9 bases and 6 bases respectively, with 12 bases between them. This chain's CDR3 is CASSRTVNEQFF. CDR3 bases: TGTGCCAGTAGCCGGACAGTCAATGAGCAGTTCTTC.

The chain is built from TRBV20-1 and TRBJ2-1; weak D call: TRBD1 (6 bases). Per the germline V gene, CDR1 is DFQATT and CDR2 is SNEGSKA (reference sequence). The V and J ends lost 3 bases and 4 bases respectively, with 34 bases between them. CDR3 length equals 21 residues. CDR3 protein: CSARDEWAGAVGNGKYNEQFF. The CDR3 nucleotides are TGCAGTGCTAGGGATGAATGGGCAGGGGCCGTGGGAAATGGCAAATACAATGAGCAGTTCTTC.

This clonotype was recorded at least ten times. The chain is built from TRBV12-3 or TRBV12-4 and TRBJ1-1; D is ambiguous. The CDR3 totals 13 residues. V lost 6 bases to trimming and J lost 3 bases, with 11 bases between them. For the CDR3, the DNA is TGTGCCAGCAGCACTTCGGACGACACTGAAGCTTTCTTT. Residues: CASSTSDDTEAFF.

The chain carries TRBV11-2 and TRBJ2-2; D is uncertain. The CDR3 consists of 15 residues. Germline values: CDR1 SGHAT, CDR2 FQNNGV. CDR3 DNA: TGTACATGCAGCTTAGCTAGTCGCCACACCGGGGAGCTGTTTTTT. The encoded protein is CTCSLASRHTGELFF. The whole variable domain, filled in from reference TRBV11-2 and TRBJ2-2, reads EAGVAQSPRYKIIEKRQSVAFWCNPISGHATLYWYQQILGQGPKLLIQFQNNGVVDDSQLPKDRFSAERLKGVDSTLKIQPAKLEDSAVYLCTCSLASRHTGELFFGEGSRLTVL.

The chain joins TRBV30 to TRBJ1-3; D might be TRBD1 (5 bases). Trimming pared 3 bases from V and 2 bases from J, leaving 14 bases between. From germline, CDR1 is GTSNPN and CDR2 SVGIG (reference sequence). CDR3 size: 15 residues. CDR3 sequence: CAWRRQTGAGNTIYF. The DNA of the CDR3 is TGTGCCTGGAGACGACAGACTGGGGCTGGAAACACCATATATTTT.

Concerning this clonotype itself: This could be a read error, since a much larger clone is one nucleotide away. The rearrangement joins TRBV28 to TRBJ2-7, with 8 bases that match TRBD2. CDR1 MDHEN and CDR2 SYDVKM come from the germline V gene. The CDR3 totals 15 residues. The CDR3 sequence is CASSTYSGSSYEQCF. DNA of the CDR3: TGTGCCAGCAGTACTTACAGCGGGAGCTCCTACGAGCAGTGCTTC.

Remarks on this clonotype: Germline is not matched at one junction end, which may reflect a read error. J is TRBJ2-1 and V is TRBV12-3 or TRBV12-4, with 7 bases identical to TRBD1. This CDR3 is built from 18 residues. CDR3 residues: CASSSTPGTEVSYNEQLF. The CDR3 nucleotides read TGTGCCAGCAGTAGTACCCCCGGGACAGAAGTCTCCTACAATGAGCAGCTCTTC.